This T cell receptor (beta chain) comes out of a study of blood T cells in healthy people across ages. Study as a whole: Capture via template switching afforded approximately one barcoded beta molecule per two T cells.

This clonotype has just a few counts. Its antigen is not identified. Its ends do not fully match the called genes, so a read error is possible. It was ten milliliters of peripheral blood that were drawn from each donor. A second PCR, run for 7 to 11 cycles, used a sample-barcoded 5' primer plus a J-beta primer mix. Unique molecular identifiers of 12 random nucleotides labeled each cDNA. Each CDR3 protein gets one entry after TCRdb re-called the 5' RACE reads with MiXCR. The profile shows some 880,000 distinct CDR3 sequences, roughly 40% of them singletons. CDR3 length equals 16 residues. Germline V CDR1 and CDR2: MGHRA, YSYEKL. Study conclusions and caveats: A roughly linear fall in TCR beta diversity per million T cells was seen with increasing age.

The chain employs TRBV4-1 and TRBJ1-1; 8 bases agree with TRBD1. The clonotype was recovered from a man aged 18 to 30 in good health. Material for sequencing was blood. The CDR3 region has the DNA TGCGCCAGCAGCTGGACCCGGACAGGGAGGAACGCTGAAGCTTTCTTT. It codes for CASSWTRTGRNAEAFF.